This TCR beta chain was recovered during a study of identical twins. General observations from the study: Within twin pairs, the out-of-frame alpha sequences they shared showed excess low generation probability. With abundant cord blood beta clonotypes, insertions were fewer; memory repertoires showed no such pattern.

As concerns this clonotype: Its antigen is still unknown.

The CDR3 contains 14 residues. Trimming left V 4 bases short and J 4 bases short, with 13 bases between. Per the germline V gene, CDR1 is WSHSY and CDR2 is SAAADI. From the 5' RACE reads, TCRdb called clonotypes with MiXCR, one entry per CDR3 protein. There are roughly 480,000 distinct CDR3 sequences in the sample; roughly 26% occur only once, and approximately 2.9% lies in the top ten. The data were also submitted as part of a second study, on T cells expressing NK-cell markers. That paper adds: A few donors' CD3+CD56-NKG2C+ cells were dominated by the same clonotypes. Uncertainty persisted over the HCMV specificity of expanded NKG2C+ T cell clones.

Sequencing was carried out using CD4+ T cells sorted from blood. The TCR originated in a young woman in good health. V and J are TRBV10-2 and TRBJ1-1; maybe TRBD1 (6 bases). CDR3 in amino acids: CASSVGGMGTEAFF. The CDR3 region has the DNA TGCGCCAGCAGTGTAGGGGGAATGGGCACTGAAGCTTTCTTT.